Presented here are 8 T cell receptor beta chains from one specimen sequenced in a study of cytomegalovirus exposure and HLA in healthy donors. Clones were read by immunoSEQ multiplex PCR, and TCRdb kept only the in-frame ones, dropping some. The sample has approximately 160,000 clones, about 89% seen once. The sample taken for sequencing was PBMCs. The receptor source for this set is a woman aged 18-30 years in good health and CMV-seropositive.

A single count supports this clone. The chain employs TRBV4-3 and TRBJ2-1, with 7 bases aligning to TRBD2. The germline gives CDR1 LGHNA, CDR2 YSLEER. V dropped 0 bases and J dropped 4; count of bases not matched to a gene: 9. The CDR3 is 17 amino acids. This CDR3 reads CASSQDAGLAVYNEQFF. The CDR3 region has the DNA TGCGCCAGCAGCCAAGATGCCGGGCTAGCGGTATACAATGAGCAGTTCTTC.

This chain links TRBV11-2 with TRBJ2-1, with 10 positions matching TRBD2. The ends lost 0 bases at V and 0 bases at J; junction bases unmatched: 11. CDR1 is SGHAT, CDR2 FQNNGV, per germline. The CDR3 is 20 amino acids. Here the CDR3 reads CASSLDGVAGGPSSYNEQFF. The DNA of the CDR3 is TGTGCCAGCAGCTTAGATGGGGTAGCGGGGGGACCTAGCTCCTACAATGAGCAGTTCTTC.

The J gene is TRBJ2-7, the V gene TRBV6-5, with D possibly TRBD1 on 5 matching bases. V was trimmed by 2 bases and J by 2 bases, leaving 13 bases between them. The CDR3 runs 15 residues. Germline V gene lookup returns CDR1 MNHEY and CDR2 SVGAGI. CDR3 bases: TGTGCCAGCAGTTACCCGACAGATGGTACCTACGAGCAGTACTTC. This codes for CASSYPTDGTYEQYF.

The V gene is TRBV19, the J gene TRBJ1-5; tentative D call: TRBD1 (5 bases). The germline V gene encodes CDR1 LNHDA and CDR2 SQIVND (reference sequence). Between the trimmed V and J ends, which lost 5 bases and 0 bases, there was a span of 8 bases. CDR3 length: 14 amino acids. The CDR3 DNA sequence: TGTGCCAGTAGTCAGGGTTATAGCAATCAGCCCCAGCATTTT. This encodes CASSQGYSNQPQHF. Full variable domain (missing parts from reference TRBV19 and TRBJ1-5): DGGITQSPKYLFRKEGQNVTLSCEQNLNHDAMYWYRQDPGQGLRLIYYSQIVNDFQKGDIAEGYSVSREKKESFPLTVTSAQKNPTAFYLCASSQGYSNQPQHFGDGTRLSIL.

The chain is built from TRBV29-1 and TRBJ2-7; 10 nucleotides line up with TRBD1. Germline lookup yields CDR1 SQVTM and CDR2 ANQGSEA. With 4 bases clipped from V and 6 bases from J, the junction kept 6 bases outside the gene matches. The CDR3 extends over 13 amino acids. Here the CDR3 reads CSVGLDRGGEQYF. CDR3 bases: TGCAGCGTTGGCCTGGACAGGGGGGGCGAGCAGTACTTC.

The chain has TRBV11-1 and TRBJ1-1, with D possibly being TRBD1 (6 bases). Trimming removed 6 bases at V and 4 bases at J, with 15 bases between. From germline, CDR1 is SGHAT and CDR2 FQDESV (reference sequence). CDR3 length equals 14 residues. CDR3 protein: CASRTSGGSTEAFF. The CDR3 coding sequence is TGTGCCAGCAGGACCAGCGGGGGCTCCACTGAAGCTTTCTTT.

The chain joins TRBV5-6 to TRBJ2-5; a possible D gene is TRBD2 (7 bases). There are 15 residues in the CDR3. Trimming took 0 bases from V and 4 from J, leaving 13 bases between them. CDR1 is SGHDT, CDR2 YYEEEE, per germline. This chain's CDR3 is CASSLGPGGAETQYF. The CDR3 nucleotides read TGTGCCAGCAGCTTGGGCCCGGGGGGCGCAGAGACCCAGTACTTC. Drawing the rest from reference TRBV5-6 and TRBJ2-5, the complete variable domain is DAGVTQSPTHLIKTRGQQVTLRCSPKSGHDTVSWYQQALGQGPQFIFQYYEEEERQRGNFPDRFSGHQFPNYSSELNVNALLLGDSALYLCASSLGPGGAETQYFGPGTRLLVL.

This clone is a singleton in its sample. At one boundary the junction diverges from the germline segment, which might be a read error. The chain recombines TRBV5-6 with TRBJ2-7, with 8 nucleotides matching TRBD1. The CDR3 consists of 14 residues. Germline lookup yields CDR1 SGHDT and CDR2 YYEEEE. In DNA form, the CDR3 reads TGTGCCAGCAGTTTGGACAGGGAAGACTACGAGCAGTACTTC. This gives the protein CASSLDREDYEQYF.